This TCR beta chain was sequenced for a study of blood T cell repertoires in COVID-19. The CDR3 is 12 amino acids. The V gene lost 9 bases and the J gene lost 0 bases, with 8 bases spanning the gap. Germline V gene lookup returns CDR1 LNHDA and CDR2 SQIVND (reference sequence). In the original processing: Amplification of reference gene primers was used by the study to estimate nucleated cell counts. Profiled with immunoSEQ multiplex PCR; TCRdb holds only in-frame clones, not every one. V and J calls and clone size are those listed in that table; D and trimming were worked out from the DNA. In the table there are 200,000 to 300,000 clones, approximately 80% of which are singletons.

The V gene is TRBV19, the J gene TRBJ1-2, with D perhaps TRBD1 (6 bases). The clonotype was recovered from a woman of 80 years or more with COVID-19, enrolled during active disease. The specimen was peripheral blood. The CDR3 DNA reads as TGTGCCAGCAGGGGAGCTAACTATGGCTACACCTTC. As protein: CASRGANYGYTF. The whole variable domain, filled in from reference TRBV19 and TRBJ1-2, reads DGGITQSPKYLFRKEGQNVTLSCEQNLNHDAMYWYRQDPGQGLRLIYYSQIVNDFQKGDIAEGYSVSREKKESFPLTVTSAQKNPTAFYLCASRGANYGYTFGSGTRLTVV.